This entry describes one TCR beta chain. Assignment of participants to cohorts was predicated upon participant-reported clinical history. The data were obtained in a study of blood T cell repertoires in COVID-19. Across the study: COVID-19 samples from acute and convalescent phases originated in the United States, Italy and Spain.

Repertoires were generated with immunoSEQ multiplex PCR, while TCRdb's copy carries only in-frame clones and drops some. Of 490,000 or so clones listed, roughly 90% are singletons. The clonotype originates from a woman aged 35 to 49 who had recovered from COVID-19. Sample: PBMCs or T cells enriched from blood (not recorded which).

This CDR3 is CASSLDAGDNEQFF. In nucleotides, the CDR3 is TGTGCCAGCAGCTTGGATGCAGGGGACAATGAGCAGTTCTTC. The chain uses TRBV5-4 and TRBJ2-1; possibly TRBD1 for D (6 bases). The germline V and J ends were trimmed by 0 bases and 5 bases, with 9 bases remaining between them. Per germline, CDR1 SGHNT and CDR2 YYREEE (reference sequence). This CDR3 has 14 residues. Full variable domain (missing parts from reference TRBV5-4 and TRBJ2-1): ETGVTQSPTHLIKTRGQQVTLRCSSQSGHNTVSWYQQALGQGPQFIFQYYREEENGRGNFPPRFSGLQFPNYSSELNVNALELDDSALYLCASSLDAGDNEQFFGPGTRLTVL.